This TCR beta chain was recorded in a study of cytomegalovirus exposure and HLA in healthy donors. Study-level findings and limits: An analysis done earlier found most TCR beta V segments productive about 90% or about 30% of the time. In a later analysis, specific HLA alleles were associated with some 16,000 TCR beta sequences at a 0.05 false discovery rate.

On this clone: Its antigen is as yet unknown.

The primer mix had 60 Vbeta and 13 Jbeta primers. Produced via immunoSEQ multiplex PCR; TCRdb's table is partial and in-frame only. The repertoire holds about 170,000 clones, with more than 75% as singletons. The CDR3 is made up of 16 amino acids. V gave up 5 bases and J gave up 1 base; unmatched junction bases: 4. The germline V gene encodes CDR1 MNHNY and CDR2 SVGAGI (reference sequence). This sequence joins TRBV6-6 and TRBJ2-2; 10 positions match TRBD2. The sample was PBMCs. The clonotype was recovered from a man aged 18-30 years in good health and CMV-seropositive. The CDR3 DNA is TGTGCCAGCAGTCAAACTAGCGGGGTGAACACCGGGGAGCTGTTTTTT. This gives the protein CASSQTSGVNTGELFF.